Each of the 10 T cell receptor beta chains below was sequenced from the same sample in a study of blood T cell repertoires in COVID-19 (dated by TCRdb to the early 2020s). The method behind the library was the immunoSEQ multiplex PCR assay. TCRdb carries this immuneACCESS record with in-frame sequences only. Its versions omit some clonotypes, under half of them owing to an unresolved V gene in the studies checked, with the rest unexplained. A total of under 55,000 clones appear in this sample, 78% of them only once. 5.5% to 6% of the sample is in the top ten clones. Sequencing used PBMCs or T cells enriched from blood (not recorded which). Every receptor here comes from a woman in her fifties or sixties with acute COVID-19.

The chain couples TRBV5-8 to TRBJ2-3; perhaps TRBD1 as D (6 bases). V was cut by 4 bases and J by 3 bases, with 15 bases left in between. Germline-derived CDR1 and CDR2 are SGHTS and YDEGEE. This CDR3 contains 15 residues. CDR3 DNA: TGTGCCAGCAGCCAGGGGCTAGGGAGAACAGATACGCAGTATTTT. It codes for CASSQGLGRTDTQYF.

V gene TRBV9 combines with J gene TRBJ1-6, with D unclear. This CDR3 has 15 residues. V lost 2 bases to trimming and J lost 9 bases, with 15 bases between them. Germline CDR1 SGDLS, CDR2 YYNGEE. CDR3 region: CASSVHGDAGSPLHF. In DNA form, the CDR3 reads TGTGCCAGCAGCGTGCATGGGGATGCGGGTTCACCCCTCCACTTT.

This chain joins TRBV6-5 and TRBJ2-1, with 9 bases that match TRBD1. With 8 bases clipped from V and 7 bases from J, the junction kept 9 bases outside the gene matches. This CDR3 is built from 14 residues. Germline V lookup: CDR1 MNHEY, CDR2 SVGAGI. This CDR3 reads CASDTGQGGNEQFF. The CDR3 DNA reads as TGTGCCAGCGATACGGGACAGGGAGGTAATGAGCAGTTCTTC.

The chain couples TRBV6-5 to TRBJ2-5, with D uncertain. Germline CDR1 is MNHEY and CDR2 is SVGAGI. The CDR3 spans 10 residues. V dropped 7 bases and J dropped 12 bases, with 12 bases sitting between them. CDR3 in amino acids: CASNALDKYF. CDR3 nucleotide sequence: TGTGCCAGCAATGCCCTCGACAAGTACTTC.

This clone was seen only once. The chain is built from TRBV6-5 and TRBJ1-3; D is undetermined. V shed 4 bases and J shed 3 bases, with 7 bases lying between them. The V gene's germline CDR1 is MNHEY and CDR2 SVGAGI. The CDR3 extends over 13 amino acids. CDR3 coding DNA: TGTGCCAGCAGTTTAACCAGTGGAAACACCATATATTTT. This gives the protein CASSLTSGNTIYF.

This sequence joins TRBV5-4 and TRBJ2-1; 7 nucleotides line up with TRBD1. The CDR3 totals 16 residues. Germline lookup yields CDR1 SGHNT and CDR2 YYREEE (reference sequence). The J segment lost 3 bases and the V segment lost 0 bases, leaving 6 bases of the junction unmatched. The CDR3 here is CASSLAWQGDYNEQFF. The CDR3 DNA is TGTGCCAGCAGCTTGGCCTGGCAGGGGGACTACAATGAGCAGTTCTTC.

This chain uses TRBV13 with TRBJ1-1; D unresolved. This CDR3 is built from 13 residues. V lost 2 bases and J lost 11, with 15 bases in between. CDR1 and CDR2 from the germline V gene are PRHDT and FYEKMQ (reference sequence). CDR3 region: CASSLNPGWVAFF. Here the CDR3 DNA reads TGTGCCAGCAGCTTAAATCCCGGGTGGGTGGCTTTCTTT.

The V call is TRBV19, the J call TRBJ2-7, with 7 nucleotides matching TRBD1. The germline gives CDR1 LNHDA, CDR2 SQIVND (reference sequence). Losses at the gene ends were 5 bases for V and 4 bases for J; bases not matched to a gene: 5. The CDR3 is 13 amino acids. The CDR3 sequence: CASSPSTGYEQYF. The CDR3 bases are TGTGCCAGTAGTCCCTCGACAGGGTACGAGCAGTACTTC.

This clone was seen a handful of times. This sequence joins TRBV28 and TRBJ1-4; 8 bases line up with TRBD1. V lost 5 bases, J lost 4 bases, and 6 bases stayed unmatched. The CDR3 is 15 residues long. Per germline, CDR1 MDHEN and CDR2 SYDVKM. CDR3 sequence: CASSGGTGYNEKLFF. DNA of the CDR3: TGTGCCAGCAGTGGAGGGACAGGATATAATGAAAAACTGTTTTTT.

The gene calls are TRBV14 and TRBJ2-3; unclear D gene. The germline CDR1 and CDR2 sequences are SGHDN and FVKESK. V lost 3 bases and J 6 bases, leaving 7 bases between the germline ends. There are 12 residues in the CDR3. The CDR3 DNA sequence: TGTGCCAGCAGCCAGTTGGAGGATACGCAGTATTTT. This gives the protein CASSQLEDTQYF.